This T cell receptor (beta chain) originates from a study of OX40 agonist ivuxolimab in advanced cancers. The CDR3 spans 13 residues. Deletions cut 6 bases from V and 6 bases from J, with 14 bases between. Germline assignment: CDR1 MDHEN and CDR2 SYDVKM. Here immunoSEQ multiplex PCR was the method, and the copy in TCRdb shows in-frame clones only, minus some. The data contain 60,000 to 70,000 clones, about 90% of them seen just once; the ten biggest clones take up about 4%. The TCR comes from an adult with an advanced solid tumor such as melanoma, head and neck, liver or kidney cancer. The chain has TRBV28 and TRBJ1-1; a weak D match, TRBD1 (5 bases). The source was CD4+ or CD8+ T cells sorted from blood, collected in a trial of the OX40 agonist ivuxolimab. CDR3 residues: CASRQAVKAEAFF. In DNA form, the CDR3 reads TGTGCCAGCAGACAGGCCGTGAAGGCTGAAGCTTTCTTT. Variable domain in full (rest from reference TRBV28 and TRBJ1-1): DVKVTQSSRYLVKRTGEKVFLECVQDMDHENMFWYRQDPGLGLRLIYFSYDVKMKEKGDIPEGYSVSREKKERFSLILESASTNQTSMYLCASRQAVKAEAFFGQGTRLTVV.